This T cell receptor beta chain came from a study of Tregs in tolerant kidney transplant recipients. Mixed chimerism was transient after nonmyeloablative marrow transplants from related graft donors. The CDR3 has 16 residues. The V end was cut by 5 bases, the J end by 1 base, with 18 bases between. Per germline, CDR1 PRHDT and CDR2 FYEKMQ (reference sequence). Here immunoSEQ multiplex PCR was the method, and the copy in TCRdb shows in-frame clones only, minus some. The sample holds more than 20,000 clones, 81% seen once. The table lists this clone with a count of one. Antigen unknown. Findings and caveats of the study: Changing PCR primers prevented nucleotide comparison between some patients' samples. Expanding Tregs on activated donor B cells appeared to best identify donor-specific TCRbeta clones. This study did not directly address biological reproducibility.

The rearrangement links TRBV13 to TRBJ2-7, with D possibly matching TRBD2 (6 bases). The specimen comprised CD8+ T cells from blood (PBMCs), sampled 6 months after the transplant. The clonotype comes from a human patient who received a combined kidney and bone marrow transplant. Some T cells may be graft donor cells. In DNA form, the CDR3 reads TGTGCCAGCAGCCAGTCATATGGCGGGACGTCCTACGAGCAGTACTTC. It translates to CASSQSYGGTSYEQYF.